Given below is one T cell receptor beta chain in context. The data are from a study of blood T cell repertoires in COVID-19. Germline V gene sequence: CDR1 GTSNPN, CDR2 SVGIG (reference sequence). Trimming took off 4 bases at V and 1 base at J, with 10 bases between the two ends. The CDR3 is 13 residues long. A Seattle source enrolled patients during active infection and followed them longitudinally. Data came from immunoSEQ multiplex PCR; TCRdb stores just in-frame clones and leaves some out. This table holds approximately 200,000 clones, roughly 84% found once. The chain carries TRBV30 and TRBJ1-1; no clear D. This TCR was recovered from a woman older than 75 with COVID-19, enrolled during active disease. The sequenced sample was peripheral blood. DNA for the CDR3: TGTGCCTGGACTCCTGCGGGGAACACTGAAGCTTTCTTT. It is translated as CAWTPAGNTEAFF. Combining the CDR3 with reference TRBV30 and TRBJ1-1 gives the whole variable domain SQTIHQWPATLVQPVGSPLSLECTVEGTSNPNLYWYRQAAGRGLQLLFYSVGIGQISSEVPQNLSASRPQDRQFILSSKKLLLSDSGFYLCAWTPAGNTEAFFGQGTRLTVV.